Included here is one T cell receptor beta chain sequence, with context. Its specificity is unknown. The data stem from a study of blood T cell dynamics during melanoma immunotherapy. Whole-study results and caveats: Clones driving repertoire changes may be melanoma-specific or general immune activation.

Time point denoted: week 3, after first cycle of checkpoint inhibitor. Blood was drawn before treatment and at week 3 after checkpoint blockade. Patients had no prior systemic cancer treatment, immunosuppressants or other active cancers. The CDR3 totals 11 residues. Germline V gene data show CDR1 as LNHDA and CDR2 as SQIVND (reference sequence). Deletions cut 6 bases from V and 2 bases from J, with 4 bases between. The assay was immunoSEQ multiplex PCR, and TCRdb's table has in-frame clones only and misses some. Of more than 15,000 clones listed, 87% are singletons. The rearrangement links TRBV19 to TRBJ1-1; D remains ambiguous. Specimen: blood, collected from a patient treated with checkpoint blockade. The sequence was collected from a human donor with melanoma. The CDR3, as DNA: TGTGCCAGTAGGTCTAACACTGAAGCTTTCTTT. It translates to CASRSNTEAFF.